This passage covers 3 T cell receptor beta chains from one sample sequenced in a study of CD8+CD57+ T cells in acquired aplastic anemia (dated 2018 in TCRdb). Patients chosen for sequencing had shown expansion of CD8+CD57+ cells by flow cytometry. The reads were generated on an Illumina HiSeq 2000. Genomic DNA was used as template for profiling of TCR beta VDJ combinations and CDR3 sequences. TCRdb reprocessing: public reads trimmed at Q25 with fastp, clones called with MiXCR, in-frame beta chains kept. Entries are consolidated by CDR3 protein sequence, retaining the most common genes and DNA. This sample lists about half a million distinct CDR3 sequences; about a third were detected once. The top ten hold 0.7% to 1% of the sample. The sequenced material came from sorted CD4+, CD8+, or CD8+CD57+ T cells (not recorded which) from PBMCs. These receptors were collected from a human donor with aplastic anemia.

The chain combines TRBV10-1 with TRBJ2-1; 11 bases agree with TRBD1. Germline trimming cut 0 bases from V and 10 bases from J; bases unmatched to any gene: 5. This CDR3 spans 15 amino acids. Germline V lookup: CDR1 WNHNN, CDR2 SYGVQD (reference sequence). The CDR3 nucleotides are TGCGCCAGCAGTGAGTCGGACAGGGGGCGCGTAGAGCAGTTCTTC. This translates into CASSESDRGRVEQFF.

The chain combines TRBV18 with TRBJ1-1; D ambiguous. Trimming shortened V by 8 bases and J by 3 bases, and 19 bases separated the two germline ends. The CDR3 covers 15 residues. CDR1 KGHSH and CDR2 LQKENI come from the germline V gene. DNA of the CDR3: TGTGCCAGCGCCCGACTAGGGTTGGCGTACACTGAAGCTTTCTTT. It is translated as CASARLGLAYTEAFF. Using reference TRBV18 and TRBJ1-1 for the parts outside the CDR3, the full variable domain is NAGVMQNPRHLVRRRGQEARLRCSPMKGHSHVYWYRQLPEEGLKFMVYLQKENIIDESGMPKERFSAEFPKEGPSILRIQQVVRGDSAAYFCASARLGLAYTEAFFGQGTRLTVV.

The table lists this clonotype with many counts. V and J are TRBV19 and TRBJ1-2; a weak D match, TRBD1 (5 bases). Germline lookup yields CDR1 LNHDA and CDR2 SQIVND (reference sequence). Trimming cost V 4 bases and J 6 bases, with 9 bases left between them. This CDR3 is built from 12 residues. DNA of the CDR3: TGTGCCAGTAGTACCGGGGGAGATGGCTACACCTTC. Translation: CASSTGGDGYTF.